This T cell receptor (beta chain) originates from a study of T cells after yellow fever vaccination. Study observations and caveats: Sorted repertoires could include abundant contaminating clonotypes from bulk cells.

Deletions cut 0 bases from V and 5 bases from J, with 10 bases between. The CDR3 sequence is 14 residues long. Germline CDR1 is LGHDT and CDR2 is YNNKEL (reference sequence). Generation of TCR cDNA used 5'RACE template switching (which added a universal primer site and UMIs). TCRdb itself ran the 5' RACE reads through MiXCR, one entry per CDR3 protein. The table includes 250,000 to 350,000 distinct CDR3 sequences, less than 9.5% detected once. This clonotype was found a few times. Its target is not known. This material consisted of CD4+ T cells sorted from PBMCs, taken 5 days after the yellow fever booster vaccination. This chain joins TRBV3-1 and TRBJ1-2; the D gene is possibly TRBD1 (5 bases). The source is a man between 18 and 35 years old who received the YFV17D yellow fever vaccine. As DNA, the CDR3 is TGTGCCAGCAGCCAAGAGGGGCGCGGGTATGGCTACACCTTC. Residues: CASSQEGRGYGYTF.